The next 28 T cell receptor beta chains were all read from a single sample in a study of T cell repertoires in cytomegalovirus infection. TCRdb reprocessed the reads with MiXCR, giving one entry per CDR3 protein. The repertoire holds about 600,000 distinct CDR3 sequences, with about 24% as singletons. Sequenced: CD8+ T cells from PBMCs. These receptors were collected from a human donor in good health (CMV status not recorded). Some clones in this sample may be carry-over from other donors' samples.

This clonotype was detected many times. The gene calls are TRBV7-2 and TRBJ2-2; D tentatively fits TRBD1 or TRBD2 (5 bases each). The germline gives CDR1 SGHTA, CDR2 FQGNSA. This CDR3 contains 15 residues. Trimming pared 4 bases from V and 7 bases from J, leaving 16 bases between. CDR3 DNA sequence: TGTGCCAGCAGCTCCCGGGACCGGTTCGACGGGGAGCTGTTTTTT. Translated: CASSSRDRFDGELFF. The full variable domain, rest sourced from reference TRBV7-2 and TRBJ2-2, is GAGVSQSPSNKVTEKGKDVELRCDPISGHTALYWYRQSLGQGLEFLIYFQGNSAPDKSGLPSDRFSAERTGGSVSTLTIQRTQQEDSAVYLCASSSRDRFDGELFFGEGSRLTVL.

This clonotype appeared a few times. The V call is TRBV5-4, the J call TRBJ2-7; tentative D call: TRBD2 (6 bases). Trimming removed 1 base from V and 0 bases from J, with 11 bases in between. Germline assignment: CDR1 SGHNT and CDR2 YYREEE (reference sequence). The CDR3 runs to 15 residues. The CDR3 DNA follows: TGTGCCAGCAGCTTGAAACGGGAGAGCTCCTACGAGCAGTACTTC. This sequence encodes CASSLKRESSYEQYF.

This clonotype was picked up one time. The V gene is TRBV7-6, the J gene TRBJ2-7; 11 bases are a match to TRBD1. Per germline, CDR1 SGHVS and CDR2 FNYEAQ. Trimming cost V 4 bases and J 0 bases; bases outside gene matches: 2. The CDR3 consists of 15 residues. The DNA of the CDR3 is TGTGCCAGCAGCTACGGACAGGGGGCCTCCTACGAGCAGTACTTC. Its protein product is CASSYGQGASYEQYF.

The chain is built from TRBV27 and TRBJ2-1; 15 bases fit TRBD2. V shed 7 bases, J shed 9 bases, and the junction held 10 bases outside the gene matches. Germline CDR1 and CDR2: MNHEY and SMNVEV (reference sequence). The CDR3 has 16 amino acids. Here the CDR3 reads CASNFGLAGGGGEQFF. The CDR3 nucleotides read TGTGCCAGCAACTTCGGACTAGCGGGGGGGGGCGGTGAGCAGTTCTTC.

V is TRBV29-1 and J is TRBJ1-2; D uncertain. V was cut by 4 bases and J by 6 bases, with 9 bases left in between. CDR1 is SQVTM, CDR2 ANQGSEA, per germline. The CDR3 consists of 11 residues. The CDR3 is CSVVRRDGYTF. The CDR3 DNA reads as TGCAGCGTTGTAAGAAGGGATGGCTACACCTTC.

This clonotype was observed a few times. The chain couples TRBV10-3 to TRBJ2-1, with 8 bases lining up with TRBD1. CDR1 ENHRY and CDR2 SYGVKD come from the germline V gene. The CDR3 is made up of 15 amino acids. With V trimmed by 10 bases and J by 7 bases, 15 bases remained unmatched. Here the CDR3 DNA reads TGTGCCACCCTCCGGACAGGGATGGTCGAGAATGAGCAGTTCTTC. It encodes CATLRTGMVENEQFF.

On this clonotype: Since a much larger clone is just one base distant, this may be a read error. CDR3 region: CVSSYRGASTDTQYF. DNA of the CDR3: TGTGTCAGCAGTTATCGGGGGGCAAGCACAGATACGCAGTATTTT. The chain carries TRBV6-8 and TRBJ2-3, with a tentative D call TRBD2 (7 bases). CDR1 is MNHGY, CDR2 SAAAGT, per germline. This CDR3 has 15 amino acids.

V and J are TRBV6-2 or TRBV6-3 and TRBJ1-5, with TRBD1 identical over 7 bases. Germline V gives CDR1 MNHEY, CDR2 SVGEGT. This CDR3 contains 13 residues. J was trimmed by 1 base and V by 6 bases; bases with no gene match: 0. The CDR3 region has the DNA TGTGCCAGCAGGGGACAGAGCAATCAGCCCCAGCATTTT. The encoded protein is CASRGQSNQPQHF.

This clonotype was seen a few times. The rearrangement joins TRBV7-9 to TRBJ1-6; D remains ambiguous. V shed 5 bases and J shed 6 bases, with 17 bases lying between them. The germline V gene encodes CDR1 SEHNR and CDR2 FQNEAQ (reference sequence). The CDR3 has 16 amino acids. The DNA for the CDR3 is TGTGCCAGCAGCCAACTTCGGACGGGGATTAATTCACCCCTCCACTTT. Protein sequence: CASSQLRTGINSPLHF. Filled out from reference TRBV7-9 and TRBJ1-6, the complete variable domain reads DTGVSQNPRHKITKRGQNVTFRCDPISEHNRLYWYRQTLGQGPEFLTYFQNEAQLEKSRLLSDRFSAERPKGSFSTLEIQRTEQGDSAMYLCASSQLRTGINSPLHFGNGTRLTVT.

The table lists this clonotype with a few counts. A junction end diverges from the germline sequence, so it may reflect a read error. This rearrangement joins TRBV11-3 to TRBJ2-7; 8 nucleotides agree with TRBD1. Germline lookup yields CDR1 SGHNT and CDR2 YENEEA. The CDR3 runs 16 residues. CDR3 DNA: TGTGCCAACAGCCCGAGGACAGGGCCAATTGTGGACGAGCAGTACTTC. Protein product: CANSPRTGPIVDEQYF. Full variable domain (rest looked up from reference TRBV11-3 and TRBJ2-7): EAGVVQSPRYKIIEKKQPVAFWCNPISGHNTLYWYLQNLGQGPELLIRYENEEAVDDSQLPKDRFSAERLKGVDSTLKIQPAELGDSAVYLCANSPRTGPIVDEQYFGPGTRLTVT.

This clonotype was counted at least ten times. The J gene is TRBJ2-3, the V gene TRBV7-9, with 9 bases lining up with TRBD1. There are 15 residues in the CDR3. J lost 6 bases, V lost 5 bases, and 9 bases had no gene match. The germline CDR1 and CDR2 sequences are SEHNR and FQNEAQ (reference sequence). The CDR3 DNA reads TGTGCCAGCAGCACAGGGGGCTCCTTGTTGGATACGCAGTATTTT. This gives the protein CASSTGGSLLDTQYF.

This clonotype occurred a few times. J is TRBJ2-3 and V is TRBV7-3; D could derive from TRBD1 or TRBD2 (5 bases each). CDR1 is SGHTA and CDR2 is FQGTGA in the germline V gene. This CDR3 has 15 amino acids. With 5 bases removed from V and 0 bases from J, the gap between germline ends came to 12 bases. Written as DNA, the CDR3 is TGTGCCAGCAGCCGAGGGACGGACAGCACAGATACGCAGTATTTT. Its translation: CASSRGTDSTDTQYF.

The chain carries TRBV7-2 and TRBJ2-7; 7 bases fit TRBD2. CDR1 and CDR2 (germline): SGHTA, FQGNSA. This CDR3 is built from 14 residues. V was pared by 4 bases and J by 6 bases, with 9 bases of the junction left unmatched. CDR3 protein: CASSYGTNPGEQYF. In nucleotides, the CDR3 is TGTGCCAGCAGCTACGGGACTAATCCGGGCGAGCAGTACTTC.

This clonotype was observed a handful of times. The rearrangement joins TRBV6-5 to TRBJ2-5, with D possibly called TRBD1 or TRBD2 (5 bases each). Germline CDR1 reads MNHEY; CDR2 reads SVGAGI. The ends were cut back, 6 bases at V and 2 bases at J, with 16 bases in the middle. There are 15 residues in the CDR3. Here the CDR3 DNA reads TGTGCCAGCAGCAGATCCTGGGGACCACAAGAGACCCAGTACTTC. Protein sequence: CASSRSWGPQETQYF.

The chain joins TRBV23-1 to TRBJ1-2, with D maybe TRBD1 (6 bases). TRBV23-1 is marked as an open reading frame, function uncertain. The CDR3 has 15 residues. V was cut by 3 bases and J by 3 bases, with 14 bases left in between. The CDR3 coding sequence is TGCGCCAGCAGTCATCCGGGACACAAGTACTATGGCTACACCTTC. Protein sequence: CASSHPGHKYYGYTF.

Comment on this clonotype: A much larger clone sits a single nucleotide away, making a read error possible. The chain recombines TRBV28 with TRBJ1-2; D uncertain. The length of the CDR3 is 14 residues. The germline V gene has CDR1 MDHEN and CDR2 SYDVKM. This chain's CDR3 is CANSLTQGGYGYTF. The CDR3 bases are TGTGCCAACAGTTTGACGCAAGGAGGCTATGGCTACACCTTC.

This clonotype was recorded many times. The rearrangement joins TRBV12-3 or TRBV12-4 to TRBJ2-1; D call uncertain. This CDR3 spans 12 amino acids. V lost 5 bases to trimming and J lost 8 bases, with 10 bases between them. The CDR3 region is CASSTTFDEQFF. For the CDR3, the DNA is TGTGCCAGCAGTACGACATTCGATGAGCAGTTCTTC.

This clonotype showed up just a few times. The chain uses TRBV7-6 and TRBJ2-3, with 10 bases lining up with TRBD1. The J segment lost 0 bases and the V segment lost 5 bases, leaving 5 bases of the junction unmatched. This CDR3 has 16 amino acids. Germline V gene sequence: CDR1 SGHVS, CDR2 FNYEAQ. The chain's CDR3 is CASSPDRGASTDTQYF. In DNA form, the CDR3 reads TGTGCCAGCAGCCCGGACAGGGGGGCTAGCACAGATACGCAGTATTTT. The whole variable domain, filled in from reference TRBV7-6 and TRBJ2-3, reads GAGVSQSPRYKVTKRGQDVALRCDPISGHVSLYWYRQALGQGPEFLTYFNYEAQQDKSGLPNDRFSAERPEGSISTLTIQRTEQRDSAMYRCASSPDRGASTDTQYFGPGTRLTVL.

The rearrangement uses TRBV29-1 and TRBJ1-2, with a weak D call TRBD1 (5 bases). V shed 3 bases and J shed 0 bases, with 20 bases lying between them. The CDR3 covers 17 residues. Per the germline V gene, CDR1 is SQVTM and CDR2 is ANQGSEA. The CDR3 DNA is TGCAGCGTTGAGGGGGGATTACCTCCCTTAACTAACTATGGCTACACCTTC. Amino acid sequence: CSVEGGLPPLTNYGYTF.

This chain connects TRBV11-1 to TRBJ1-1; D call uncertain. The germline V gene encodes CDR1 SGHAT and CDR2 FQDESV (reference sequence). V shed 1 base and J shed 1 base, with 10 bases lying between them. There are 15 residues in the CDR3. The CDR3 protein is CASSLEPLSNTEAFF. CDR3 coding DNA: TGTGCCAGCAGCTTAGAACCTCTCTCGAACACTGAAGCTTTCTTT.

The V call is TRBV5-5, the J call TRBJ1-1; D gene uncertain. CDR1 and CDR2 from the germline V gene are SGHKS and YYEKEE (reference sequence). The CDR3 runs 13 residues. Trimming left V 0 bases short and J 6 bases short, with 9 bases between. The CDR3 is CASSLAKNAEAFF. CDR3 nucleotides: TGTGCCAGCAGCTTGGCAAAGAATGCTGAAGCTTTCTTT.

The V call is TRBV20-1, the J call TRBJ2-7; TRBD1 matches 12 bases. Trimming took 6 bases from V and 4 from J; bases not matched to a gene: 10. The CDR3 length is 15 residues. Looked up from germline, CDR1 is DFQATT and CDR2 is SNEGSKA (reference sequence). CDR3 nucleotides: TGCAGTGCCGCACCCGGGACAGGGGGCCTATACGAGCAGTACGTC. This sequence encodes CSAAPGTGGLYEQYV.

This clonotype was observed at least ten times. V and J are TRBV7-2 and TRBJ1-6; D is unclear. V was cut by 8 bases and J by 3 bases, with 11 bases left in between. CDR3 size: 14 residues. Per germline, CDR1 SGHTA and CDR2 FQGNSA. The CDR3 sequence is CASAGRYYNSPLHF. Written as DNA, the CDR3 is TGTGCCAGCGCCGGGAGATACTATAATTCACCCCTCCACTTT.

This clonotype was recorded a few times. The chain carries TRBV5-5 and TRBJ1-2; TRBD1 is a possible D gene (5 bases). Germline CDR1 is SGHKS and CDR2 is YYEKEE (reference sequence). There are 14 residues in the CDR3. V dropped 0 bases and J dropped 4 bases, with 10 bases sitting between them. CDR3 nucleotide sequence: TGTGCCAGCAGCTTGGCTGGGGACGTCTATGGCTACACCTTC. It translates to CASSLAGDVYGYTF.

This clonotype was found many times. The V call is TRBV20-1, the J call TRBJ1-1; D call uncertain. Germline V lookup: CDR1 DFQATT, CDR2 SNEGSKA (reference sequence). CDR3 length equals 13 residues. The V and J ends lost 0 bases and 5 bases respectively, with 10 bases between them. The CDR3 DNA reads TGCAGTGCTAGAGATCAGGTCGGAACTGAAGCTTTCTTT. It is translated as CSARDQVGTEAFF.

This clonotype showed up many times. The V and J genes are TRBV11-1 and TRBJ2-5; D is ambiguous. This CDR3 has 11 amino acids. The V gene lost 6 bases and the J gene lost 4 bases, with 6 bases spanning the gap. Germline V gene data show CDR1 as SGHAT and CDR2 as FQDESV (reference sequence). CDR3 nucleotides: TGTGCCAGCAGTTTTTCAGAGACCCAGTACTTC. Residues: CASSFSETQYF.

This clonotype turned up a few times. This chain connects TRBV18 to TRBJ1-5; 7 bases align to TRBD1. This CDR3 has 15 amino acids. V lost 1 base and J lost 11; bases outside the gene matches: 11. Looked up from germline, CDR1 is KGHSH and CDR2 is LQKENI. CDR3 bases: TGTGCCAGCTCACCACGACGAGACGACAGGGTGACCCAGCATTTT. Translating gives CASSPRRDDRVTQHF.

This clonotype was seen many times. This chain links TRBV12-3 or TRBV12-4 with TRBJ2-1; D not resolved. This CDR3 region has 16 residues. The ends were cut back, 2 bases at V and 0 bases at J, with 11 bases in the middle. The CDR3 region is CASSLSVVGSYNEQFF. For the CDR3, the DNA is TGTGCCAGCAGTTTAAGCGTCGTCGGCTCCTACAATGAGCAGTTCTTC.